These 3 T cell receptor beta chains originate from one sample sequenced in a study of immune evolution from preneoplasia to lung adenocarcinoma. Sequenced by immunoSEQ multiplex PCR; TCRdb stores in-frame clones only, minus some. This sample has some 9,100 clones, with over 65% found just once. Sequencing was performed on FFPE lung adenocarcinoma in situ tissue. Receptor source: a person aged 60-79 years with lung adenocarcinoma.

The chain combines TRBV7-3 with TRBJ2-3; TRBD2 aligns across 8 bases. CDR1 is SGHTA, CDR2 FQGTGA, per germline. After removal of 3 bases from V and 1 base from J, the junction contained 0 bases not matched to a gene. This CDR3 has 14 amino acids. In DNA, the CDR3 is TGTGCCAGCAGCTTGACTAGCGGCACAGATACGCAGTATTTT. Protein: CASSLTSGTDTQYF.

Only a few counts were recorded for this clone. This chain joins TRBV2 and TRBJ2-7; tentatively, D is TRBD2 (6 bases). The CDR3 is made up of 14 amino acids. The germline V and J ends were trimmed by 8 bases and 0 bases, with 14 bases remaining between them. Germline assignment: CDR1 SNHLY and CDR2 FYNNEI. CDR3 residues: CASRRDDPSYEQYF. The CDR3 DNA reads TGTGCCAGCCGGAGGGACGATCCCTCCTACGAGCAGTACTTC.

This clone was counted between two and nine times. V is TRBV15 and J is TRBJ1-1, with a possible D match to TRBD1 (5 bases). The germline V gene has CDR1 LNHNV and CDR2 YYDKDF (reference sequence). V lost 3 bases to trimming and J lost 2 bases, with 13 bases between them. The CDR3 is 15 amino acids. The CDR3 loop is CATSRGQGKNTEAFF. The CDR3 DNA reads as TGTGCCACCAGCAGGGGGCAGGGCAAAAACACTGAAGCTTTCTTT.